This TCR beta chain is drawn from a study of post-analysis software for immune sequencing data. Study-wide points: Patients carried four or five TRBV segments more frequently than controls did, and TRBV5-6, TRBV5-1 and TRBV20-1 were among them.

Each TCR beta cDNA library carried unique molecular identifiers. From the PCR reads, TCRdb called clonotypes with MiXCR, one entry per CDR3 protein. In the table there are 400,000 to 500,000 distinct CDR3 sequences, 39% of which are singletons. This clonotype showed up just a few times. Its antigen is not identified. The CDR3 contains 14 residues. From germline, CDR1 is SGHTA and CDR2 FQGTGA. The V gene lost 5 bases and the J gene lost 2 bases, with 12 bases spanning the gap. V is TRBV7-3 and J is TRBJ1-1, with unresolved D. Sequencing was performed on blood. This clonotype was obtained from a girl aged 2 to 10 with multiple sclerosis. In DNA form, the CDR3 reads TGTGCCAGCAGCCCGGAAGGTGGAAACACTGAAGCTTTCTTT. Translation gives CASSPEGGNTEAFF. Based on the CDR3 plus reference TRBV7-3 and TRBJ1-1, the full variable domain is GAGVSQTPSNKVTEKGKYVELRCDPISGHTALYWYRQSLGQGPEFLIYFQGTGAADDSGLPNDRFFAVRPEGSVSTLKIQRTERGDSAVYLCASSPEGGNTEAFFGQGTRLTVV.